One sample yielded the 14 T cell receptor beta chains listed below, sequenced in a study of glioma-infiltrating T cells after dendritic cell vaccination. The assay was immunoSEQ multiplex PCR, and TCRdb's table has in-frame clones only and misses some. In the table there are 55,000 to 75,000 clones, about 86% of which are singletons. Indicated time point: after dendritic cell vaccination, including at tumor progression/relapse. The sequencing here drew on blood, taken after dendritic cell vaccination. These receptor sequences come from a human donor with glioblastoma.

This clone was counted between two and nine times. The chain recombines TRBV5-1 with TRBJ2-7; D remains ambiguous. Between the trimmed V and J ends, which lost 0 bases and 0 bases, there was a span of 10 bases. This CDR3 spans 15 amino acids. Germline V gene lookup returns CDR1 SGHRS and CDR2 YFSETQ. CDR3 in DNA: TGCGCCAGCAGCTTGGGACCTCGGGTCTCCTACGAGCAGTACTTC. Translated: CASSLGPRVSYEQYF.

The chain employs TRBV9 and TRBJ2-7, with 7 bases lining up with TRBD2. After removal of 2 bases from V and 2 bases from J, the junction contained 7 bases not matched to a gene. Per the germline V gene, CDR1 is SGDLS and CDR2 is YYNGEE. The CDR3 sequence is 15 residues long. As DNA, the CDR3 is TGTGCCAGCAGCGTGGGGGGGGACCAAGCCTACGAGCAGTACTTC. Its translation is CASSVGGDQAYEQYF.

The genes are TRBV5-6 and TRBJ2-7, with 9 bases matching TRBD1. Germline V CDR1 and CDR2: SGHDT, YYEEEE. This CDR3 is 15 amino acids long. V lost 2 bases, J lost 6 bases, and 9 bases stayed unmatched. Written as DNA, the CDR3 is TGTGCCAGCAGCTTTGTCGCCGGACAGGGGCTCGAGCAGTACTTC. The encoded protein is CASSFVAGQGLEQYF.

The table lists this clone with a count of one. The chain employs TRBV29-1 and TRBJ2-6; perhaps TRBD2 as D (6 bases). This CDR3 has 16 residues. The ends were cut back, 6 bases at V and 4 bases at J, with 19 bases in the middle. Germline V gives CDR1 SQVTM, CDR2 ANQGSEA. DNA of the CDR3: TGCAGCGTGGAGGTTTTGCGGGACCCGGGGGCCAACGTCCTGACTTTC. This translates into CSVEVLRDPGANVLTF.

This chain links TRBV9 with TRBJ1-2; D is unclear. The ends were cut back, 4 bases at V and 4 bases at J, with 20 bases in the middle. This CDR3 spans 16 amino acids. Germline assignment: CDR1 SGDLS and CDR2 YYNGEE. The CDR3, as DNA: TGTGCCAGCAGCACCGGCCCGGGAACAGACTTCTATGGCTACACCTTC. Translation: CASSTGPGTDFYGYTF.

The chain is built from TRBV30 and TRBJ2-6, with D possibly TRBD2 on 5 matching bases. Germline lookup yields CDR1 GTSNPN and CDR2 SVGIG (reference sequence). The CDR3 has 18 amino acids. Trimming removed 1 base at V and 0 bases at J, with 16 bases between. CDR3 nucleotide sequence: TGTGCCTGGAGTGAAGCGGTTACCTATTTCTCTGGGGCCAACGTCCTGACTTTC. This encodes CAWSEAVTYFSGANVLTF.

This clone was seen only a few times. V usage is TRBV7-9 and J usage is TRBJ1-2, with TRBD1 identical over 7 bases. V was clipped by 5 bases and J by 3 bases; unmatched bases: 3. The CDR3 covers 13 residues. Germline V gene data show CDR1 as SEHNR and CDR2 as FQNEAQ (reference sequence). CDR3 loop: CASSRGLDYGYTF. The CDR3 DNA sequence: TGTGCCAGCAGCAGGGGGCTAGACTATGGCTACACCTTC.

J is TRBJ1-6 and V is TRBV21-1; TRBD1 is the table's D call, not checked against the DNA. TRBV21-1 is termed a pseudogene. The CDR3 sequence is 15 residues long. The CDR3 coding sequence is TGTGTCAAACAGGGCAGCTCTAGTGTAATATCACCCCTCCACTTT. This translates into CVKQGSSSVISPLHF.

CDR3 region: CATSASTGFYGYTF. As DNA, the CDR3 is TGTGCCACCAGCGCGTCAACCGGTTTCTATGGCTACACCTTC. The chain recombines TRBV15 with TRBJ1-2; no reliable D call. Germline values: CDR1 LNHNV, CDR2 YYDKDF (reference sequence). Deletions cut 5 bases from V and 4 bases from J, with 14 bases between. This CDR3 is 14 amino acids long.

This clone was detected once. The V and J genes are TRBV25-1 and TRBJ2-5, with TRBD1 matching 10 bases. The germline CDR1 and CDR2 sequences are MGHDK and SYGVNS. The CDR3 covers 14 residues. The junction had 5 bases not matched to a gene; V was cut back by 6 bases and J by 4 bases. CDR3 bases: TGTGCCAGCAGGGGGGGGGACAGGGGAGAGACCCAGTACTTC. Translation: CASRGGDRGETQYF.

The V call is TRBV30, the J call TRBJ1-1; D gene unclear. This CDR3 is built from 12 residues. V was cut by 1 base and J by 1 base, with 4 bases left in between. Germline CDR1 is GTSNPN and CDR2 is SVGIG (reference sequence). CDR3 region: CAWSAWNTEAFF. In nucleotides, the CDR3 is TGTGCCTGGAGTGCCTGGAACACTGAAGCTTTCTTT.

The chain recombines TRBV5-6 with TRBJ1-1; D possibly corresponds to TRBD1 (5 bases). The CDR3 length is 17 residues. Germline V CDR1 and CDR2: SGHDT, YYEEEE. The V gene lost 4 bases and the J gene lost 1 base, with 20 bases spanning the gap. CDR3 residues: CASSPNGGNVANTEAFF. The CDR3 DNA reads TGTGCCAGCAGCCCGAACGGGGGGAACGTAGCGAACACTGAAGCTTTCTTT.

The chain is built from TRBV5-6 and TRBJ1-4, with 12 bases lining up with TRBD1. J lost 8 bases, V lost 7 bases, and 12 bases had no gene match. Germline CDR1 SGHDT, CDR2 YYEEEE. CDR3 length: 16 residues. CDR3 loop: CASGGTGGADEEKLFF. CDR3 DNA: TGTGCCAGCGGAGGGACAGGGGGCGCCGACGAGGAAAAACTGTTTTTT.

This clone was recorded only once. V is TRBV6-5 and J is TRBJ2-3; possibly TRBD2 for D (7 bases). Trimming cost V 3 bases and J 4 bases, with 14 bases left between them. The germline V gene has CDR1 MNHEY and CDR2 SVGAGI. CDR3 length: 15 amino acids. The CDR3 DNA follows: TGTGCCAGCAGTTATGGGGGGGCCGAGTCAGATACGCAGTATTTT. It specifies CASSYGGAESDTQYF.